Listed below are T cell receptor beta chains from one sample, sequenced in a study of blood T cell repertoires in COVID-19. The table came from immunoSEQ multiplex PCR; TCRdb's copy has only in-frame clones and leaves some out. Counted here are 100,000 to 110,000 clones, 85% occurring once; the ten biggest clones make up 13%. Sequencing used peripheral blood. These receptor sequences come from a man aged 50 to 59 with active or convalescent COVID-19. Each CDR3 is given with its conserved first and last residue. D genes are given only for firm matches. Size is stated for part of the rows, as once, few or many counts, or as a class when the clone is expanded.

d_gene: TRBD2
j_gene: TRBJ2-5
abundance: -
v_gene: TRBV5-1
CDR3nt: TGCGCCAGCAGTCCCGATCTGACTAGCGGGAGGGGGGAGACCCAGTACTTC
CDR3aa: CASSPDLTSGRGETQYF

d_gene: -
j_gene: TRBJ2-7
abundance: -
v_gene: TRBV9
CDR3nt: TGTGCCAGCAGCGTAGGTGGCACCACCTACGAGCAGTACTTC
CDR3aa: CASSVGGTTYEQYF

d_gene: -
j_gene: TRBJ1-2
abundance: -
v_gene: TRBV2
CDR3nt: TGTGCCAGGGGTAAGACAGGCGGAACTAACTATGGCTACACCTTC
CDR3aa: CARGKTGGTNYGYTF

d_gene: -
j_gene: TRBJ2-1
abundance: -
v_gene: TRBV24-1
CDR3nt: TGTGCCACAACGTCGGGGATAGGTGAGCAGTTCTTC
CDR3aa: CATTSGIGEQFF

d_gene: -
j_gene: TRBJ2-5
abundance: few
v_gene: TRBV5-4
CDR3nt: TGTGCCAGCACCAGGGGAGGGGCAGCACAAGAGACCCAGTACTTC
CDR3aa: CASTRGGAAQETQYF

d_gene: -
j_gene: TRBJ1-1
abundance: -
v_gene: TRBV6-2/TRBV6-3
CDR3nt: TGTGCCAGCAGTTACGCCGGGAGATTGAACACTGAAGCTTTCTTT
CDR3aa: CASSYAGRLNTEAFF

d_gene: TRBD1
j_gene: TRBJ1-1
abundance: few
v_gene: TRBV14
CDR3nt: TGTGCCAGCAGCCCCGGGACAGGTCGGGGAGCTTTCTTT
CDR3aa: CASSPGTGRGAFF

d_gene: -
j_gene: TRBJ2-7
abundance: -
v_gene: TRBV27
CDR3nt: TGTGCCAGCACCTTCCGGCAGGGCCCCTACGAGCAGTACTTC
CDR3aa: CASTFRQGPYEQYF

d_gene: -
j_gene: TRBJ1-1
abundance: few
v_gene: TRBV7-9
CDR3nt: TGTGCCAGCAGCTTAGCTGGGGGCGAACCCGAAGCTTTCTTT
CDR3aa: CASSLAGGEPEAFF

d_gene: TRBD2
j_gene: TRBJ2-7
abundance: -
v_gene: TRBV7-2
CDR3nt: TGTGCCAGCAGCTTAGGGCTAGCGGGAGACGAGCAGTACTTC
CDR3aa: CASSLGLAGDEQYF

d_gene: -
j_gene: TRBJ1-2
abundance: -
v_gene: TRBV2
CDR3nt: TGTGCCAGCAGTGACACGACAGGCCAGGCTAACTATGGCTACACCTTC
CDR3aa: CASSDTTGQANYGYTF

d_gene: TRBD2
j_gene: TRBJ2-7
abundance: -
v_gene: TRBV3-1/TRBV3-2
CDR3nt: TGTGCCAGCAGCCATACTAGCGGGAGTCCCTTTGGGGGGGAGCAGTACTTC
CDR3aa: CASSHTSGSPFGGEQYF

d_gene: -
j_gene: TRBJ2-5
abundance: -
v_gene: TRBV3-1/TRBV3-2
CDR3nt: TGTGCCAGCAGCCAACCTCCGGGACTGGAAGAGACCCAGTACTTC
CDR3aa: CASSQPPGLEETQYF

d_gene: -
j_gene: TRBJ2-1
abundance: -
v_gene: TRBV5-6
CDR3nt: TGTGCCAGCAGCGCCCTCACCGGAGTAGCCGGTTACAATGAGCAGTTCTTC
CDR3aa: CASSALTGVAGYNEQFF

d_gene: TRBD1
j_gene: TRBJ2-3
abundance: -
v_gene: TRBV5-1
CDR3nt: TGCGCCAGCAGCCGTGAACAGGGGGCGAGGGCAGATACGCAGTATTTT
CDR3aa: CASSREQGARADTQYF